A selection of T cell receptor beta chains follows, all from one sample in a study of cytomegalovirus exposure and HLA in healthy donors. Method: immunoSEQ multiplex PCR; TCRdb's copy keeps in-frame clones and lacks some. The profile covers tens of thousands of clones, with 65% to 80% appearing a single time and about 9.5% taken by the ten largest. The sample was PBMCs. These receptors all stem from a young man in good health and CMV-seropositive. Each CDR3 is given with its conserved first and last residue. The D gene is left open where the match is weak. A row's size may be missing; if present it is once, few, many or a size class.

v_call	j_call	clone_size	d_call	cdr3_nt	cdr3_aa
TRBV29-1	TRBJ1-1	NA	NA	TGCAGCCCCCGGACAGAGAACACTGAAGCTTTCTTT	CSPRTENTEAFF
TRBV4-1	TRBJ2-1	NA	NA	TGCGCCAGCAGTCGGGGGGCGGGGAATGAGCAGTTCTTC	CASSRGAGNEQFF
TRBV30	TRBJ2-3	once	NA	TGTGCCTGGAGTGAAGGGGGAATTGTCACAGATACGCAGTATTTT	CAWSEGGIVTDTQYF
TRBV2	TRBJ2-3	NA	NA	TGTGCCAGCAGTGTAGGAGGGGGCGGCGATACGCAGTATTTT	CASSVGGGGDTQYF
TRBV7-9	TRBJ1-3	few	TRBD1	TGTGCCAGCAGCCGACAGGGGTCTGGAAACACCATATATTTT	CASSRQGSGNTIYF
TRBV18	TRBJ1-2	NA	NA	TGTGCCAGCTCCCCCTCGGCCCTCCGGGATGGCTACACCTTC	CASSPSALRDGYTF
TRBV7-9	TRBJ2-7	NA	NA	TGTTCCAGCAGCTTAGCAGGTTCAGGGACCTACGAGCAGTACTTC	CSSSLAGSGTYEQYF
TRBV9	TRBJ2-3	NA	NA	TGTGCCAGCAGCGTAGACTCCGCCGCAGATACGCAGTATTTT	CASSVDSAADTQYF
TRBV7-2	TRBJ1-4	NA	TRBD1	TGTGCCAGCAGCCCTTACAGGGGAAATGAAAAACTGTTTTTT	CASSPYRGNEKLFF
TRBV19	TRBJ1-5	NA	NA	TGTGCCAGTAGTTGGAAGGGGCCCAGCAATCAGCCCCAGCATTTT	CASSWKGPSNQPQHF
TRBV30	TRBJ1-1	NA	NA	TGTGCCTGGAGCGGGGGGGGACGGTTTTCTTTCTTT	CAWSGGGRFSFF
TRBV5-4	TRBJ1-2	NA	NA	TGTGCCAGCAGCTTGTCAGGGTATAACTATGGCTACACCTTC	CASSLSGYNYGYTF
TRBV28	TRBJ1-1	NA	NA	TGTGCCAGCAGTTTGCTACAGGGCGCTTTCTTT	CASSLLQGAFF
TRBV5-5	TRBJ2-6	NA	NA	TGTGCCAGCAGCCGTGGGGGGTCTGGGGCCAACGTCCTGACTTTC	CASSRGGSGANVLTF
TRBV18	TRBJ2-7	NA	NA	TGTGCCAGCTCATCTTATACCTACGAGCAGTACTTC	CASSSYTYEQYF
TRBV21-1	TRBJ1-2	few	NA	TGTGCCAGCAGCAAACTCCCGAGGTGGGACTATGGCTACACCTTC	CASSKLPRWDYGYTF
TRBV5-8	TRBJ1-5	few	NA	TGTGCCAGCAGCCCTTACGGGGGAGACCAGCCCCAGCATTTT	CASSPYGGDQPQHF
TRBV15	TRBJ1-2	once	NA	TGTGCCACCAGCACGGTACAGAATAACTATGGCTACACCTTC	CATSTVQNNYGYTF
TRBV4-1	TRBJ2-3	NA	TRBD2	TGCGCCAGCAGCCTCAGGACTAGCGGGGATAGCACAGATACGCAGTATTTT	CASSLRTSGDSTDTQYF
TRBV6-5	TRBJ2-3	few	TRBD1	TGTGCCAGCAGTTGGGCAGGGGGAGATACGCAGTATTTT	CASSWAGGDTQYF
TRBV10-1	TRBJ2-7	once	NA	TGCGCCAGCAGCGCCCGGGGGTGTCTCCTCTACGAGCAGTACTTC	CASSARGCLLYEQYF
TRBV15	TRBJ2-1	NA	TRBD1	TGTGCCACCAGCAGAGATTTCGGCGGACAGGGGGGCAATGAGCAGTTCTTC	CATSRDFGGQGGNEQFF
TRBV19	TRBJ1-5	NA	NA	TGTGCCAGTAGTATAAGCGGCGGCAATCAGCCCCAGCATTTT	CASSISGGNQPQHF
TRBV7-6	TRBJ1-4	NA	NA	TGTGCCAGCAGCTTTGGTAGCCCTAGTAATGAAAAACTGTTTTTT	CASSFGSPSNEKLFF
TRBV7-9	TRBJ2-7	NA	NA	TGTGCCAGCAGCTACCGACGAGGGATGTACGAGCAGTACTTC	CASSYRRGMYEQYF
TRBV19	TRBJ1-3	NA	NA	TGTGCCAGTATCCCACCGGGGTCTGGAAACACCATATATTTT	CASIPPGSGNTIYF
TRBV19	TRBJ1-3	NA	NA	TGTGCCAGTAGTGCCAGGGTCTTCGGTGGAAACACCATATATTTT	CASSARVFGGNTIYF
TRBV29-1	TRBJ2-7	NA	NA	TGCAGCGCTGGGGGGAGCGAGCAGTACTTC	CSAGGSEQYF
TRBV30	TRBJ2-3	NA	NA	TGTGCCTGGAGTGTCCGTAGCACAGATACGCAGTATTTT	CAWSVRSTDTQYF
TRBV19	TRBJ1-1	few	NA	TGTGCCAGTAGTTTTGCGGGAGGAGAAACTGAAGCTTTCTTT	CASSFAGGETEAFF
TRBV9	TRBJ2-3	NA	TRBD2	TGTGCCAGCAGTGCACGCCAGCGGGGGGGCTATGATACGCAGTATTTT	CASSARQRGGYDTQYF
TRBV27	TRBJ2-7	few	TRBD1	TGTGCCAGCAGTTTATCCGGACAGGGGACCTACGAGCAGTACTTC	CASSLSGQGTYEQYF
TRBV6-1	TRBJ2-6	NA	NA	TGTGCCAGCAGTGGCTCCACCAGCTCTGGGGCCAACGTCCTGACTTTC	CASSGSTSSGANVLTF
TRBV9	TRBJ2-2	NA	NA	TGTGCCAGCAGCGTAGCTACTAGTCCCGGGGAGCTGTTTTTT	CASSVATSPGELFF
TRBV30	TRBJ2-1	once	NA	TGTGCCTGGAGTGTACTCGGGAGCTCCTACAATGAGCAGTTCTTC	CAWSVLGSSYNEQFF
TRBV19	TRBJ1-2	NA	NA	TGTGCCAGTAGGGCAGGGGCCGGCGATGGCTACACCTTC	CASRAGAGDGYTF
TRBV6-5	TRBJ1-2	NA	TRBD1	TGTGCCAGCAGTTCCGCCCCCGACAGGGCAAGCGGCTACACCTTC	CASSSAPDRASGYTF